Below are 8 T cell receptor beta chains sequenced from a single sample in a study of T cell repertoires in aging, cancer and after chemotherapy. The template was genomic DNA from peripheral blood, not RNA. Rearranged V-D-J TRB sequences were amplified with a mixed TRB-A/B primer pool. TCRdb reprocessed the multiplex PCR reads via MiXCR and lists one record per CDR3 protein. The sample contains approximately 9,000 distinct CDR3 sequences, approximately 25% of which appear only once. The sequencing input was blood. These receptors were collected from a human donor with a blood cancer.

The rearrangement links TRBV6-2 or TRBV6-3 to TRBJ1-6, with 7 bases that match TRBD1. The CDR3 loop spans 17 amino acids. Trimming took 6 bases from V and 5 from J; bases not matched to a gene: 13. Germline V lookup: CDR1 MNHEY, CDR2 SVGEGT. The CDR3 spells CASSTGQAGADNSPLHF. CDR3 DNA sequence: TGTGCCAGCAGCACTGGACAGGCCGGCGCTGATAATTCACCCCTCCACTTT.

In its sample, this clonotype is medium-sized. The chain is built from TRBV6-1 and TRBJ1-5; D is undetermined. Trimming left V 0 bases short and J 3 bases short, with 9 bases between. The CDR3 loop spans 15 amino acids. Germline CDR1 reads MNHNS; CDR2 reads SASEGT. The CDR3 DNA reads TGTGCCAGCAGTGAAGCAGCGGTGCCCAATCAGCCCCAGCATTTT. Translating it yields CASSEAAVPNQPQHF.

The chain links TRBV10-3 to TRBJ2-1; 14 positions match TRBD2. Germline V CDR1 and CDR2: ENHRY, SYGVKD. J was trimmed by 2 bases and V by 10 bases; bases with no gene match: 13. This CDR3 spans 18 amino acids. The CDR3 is CATLGLAGALGAYNEQFF. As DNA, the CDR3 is TGTGCCACCCTGGGACTAGCGGGAGCCTTAGGCGCCTACAATGAGCAGTTCTTC.

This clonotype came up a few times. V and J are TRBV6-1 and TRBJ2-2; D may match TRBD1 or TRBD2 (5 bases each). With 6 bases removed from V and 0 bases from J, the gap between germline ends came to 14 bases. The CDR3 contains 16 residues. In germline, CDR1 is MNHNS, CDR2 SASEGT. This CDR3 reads CASSPNRGANTGELFF. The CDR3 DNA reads TGTGCCAGCAGCCCGAACCGGGGCGCGAACACCGGGGAGCTGTTTTTT.

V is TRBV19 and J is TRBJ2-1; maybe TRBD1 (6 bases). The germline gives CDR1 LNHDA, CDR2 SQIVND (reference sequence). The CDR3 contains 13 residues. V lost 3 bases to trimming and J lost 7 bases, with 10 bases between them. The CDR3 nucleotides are TGTGCCAGTAGTATTACAGGGTCAAATGAGCAGTTCTTC. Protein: CASSITGSNEQFF.

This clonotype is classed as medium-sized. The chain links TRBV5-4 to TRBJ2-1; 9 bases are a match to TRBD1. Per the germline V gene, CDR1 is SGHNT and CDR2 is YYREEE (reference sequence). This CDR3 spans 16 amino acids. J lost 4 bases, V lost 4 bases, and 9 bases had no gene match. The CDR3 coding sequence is TGTGCCAGCAGCCACAGGGGGCGTCCAGGTTACAATGAGCAGTTCTTC. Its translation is CASSHRGRPGYNEQFF.

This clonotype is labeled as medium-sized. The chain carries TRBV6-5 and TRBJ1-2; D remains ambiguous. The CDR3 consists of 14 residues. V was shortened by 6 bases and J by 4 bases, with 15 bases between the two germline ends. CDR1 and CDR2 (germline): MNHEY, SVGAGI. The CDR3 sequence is CASRLSHGVYGYTF. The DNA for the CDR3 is TGTGCCAGCAGACTTTCCCACGGAGTCTATGGCTACACCTTC.

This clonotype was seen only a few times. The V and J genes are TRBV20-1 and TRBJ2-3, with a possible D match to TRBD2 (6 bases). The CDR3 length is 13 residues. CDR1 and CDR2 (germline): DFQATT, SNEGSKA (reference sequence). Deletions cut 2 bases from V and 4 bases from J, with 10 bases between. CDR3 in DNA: TGCAGTGCTAGACGGAGGGCCGCAGATACGCAGTATTTT. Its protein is CSARRRAADTQYF.